This TCR beta chain was identified during a study of blood T cell repertoires in COVID-19. Study background: Sites across the United States, Italy and Spain contributed samples from acute and convalescent COVID-19. From T cells, B-cell-depleted T cells, or PBMCs came the material, which was cDNA or gDNA.

The V gene lost 10 bases and the J gene lost 2 bases, with 17 bases spanning the gap. Germline loops: CDR1 LNHDA, CDR2 SQIVND (reference sequence). This CDR3 is 15 amino acids long. One Seattle source followed patients from active infection through their disease course. The table came from immunoSEQ multiplex PCR; TCRdb's copy has only in-frame clones and leaves some out. The table has fewer than 300,000 clones, approximately 88% seen once. The TCR comes from a human donor with COVID-19, enrolled during active disease. The donor label of this sample is uncertain. The sequenced sample was peripheral blood. This chain uses TRBV19 with TRBJ2-2; no definite D call. CDR3 DNA sequence: TGTGCCACCGATCAATCCCCCACAAACACCGGGGAGCTGTTTTTT. It is translated as CATDQSPTNTGELFF.